The clone carrying this T cell receptor (beta chain) appeared a single time. What it recognizes is unknown. The entry originates in a study of T cell responses to AZD1222 COVID-19 vaccine. Study context: It was second doses at about 4 or about 12 weeks that were pooled. The study's findings and limits: Among spike-specific TCRs, nearly half reportedly target unmutated variant regions. The study sampled repertoires only after the peak T cell response. Possibly, clonal diversity was underestimated; donors were largely white British and included more females.

Clones were sequenced by immunoSEQ multiplex PCR, and TCRdb holds only the in-frame ones, with some missing. The sample holds roughly 140,000 clones, approximately 88% seen once. The material sequenced was peripheral blood, taken on day 0 of AZD1222 vaccination. The source is an adult in good health.

As DNA, the CDR3 is TGTGCCAGTACCCCCGATGCCAAAAACATTCAGTACTTC. It encodes CASTPDAKNIQYF. The rearrangement links TRBV19 to TRBJ2-4; D ambiguous. Germline CDR1 LNHDA, CDR2 SQIVND (reference sequence). The CDR3 covers 13 residues. V lost 7 bases, J lost 1 base, and 8 bases lay in between. The full variable domain, its missing parts supplied by reference TRBV19 and TRBJ2-4, is DGGITQSPKYLFRKEGQNVTLSCEQNLNHDAMYWYRQDPGQGLRLIYYSQIVNDFQKGDIAEGYSVSREKKESFPLTVTSAQKNPTAFYLCASTPDAKNIQYFGAGTRLSVL.